This T cell receptor beta chain was retrieved from a study of T cell responses to AZD1222 COVID-19 vaccine. This CDR3 spans 15 amino acids. The V gene's germline CDR1 is MNHEY and CDR2 SVGAGI. Trimming cost V 11 bases and J 0 bases, with 17 bases left between them. As regards this clone: Its target is unknown.

Broader study findings: Dominant CD4 TCR responses targeted spike regions 160-218 and 743-854. White British people made up most donors, females outnumbered males, and clonal diversity was possibly underestimated. Without day 14 samples, only post-peak T cell repertoires were studied. The breadth and depth of Spike-specific TCRs increased once two AZD1222 doses had been given.

Sequencing used immunoSEQ multiplex PCR; TCRdb keeps in-frame clones, though not all of them. The profile shows around 150,000 clones, approximately 84% of them singletons. The chain combines TRBV6-5 with TRBJ1-3; perhaps TRBD1 as D (5 bases). This TCR came from an adult in good health. The sample was peripheral blood, taken on day 0 of AZD1222 vaccination. CDR3 region: CAVRPRDLSGNTIYF. CDR3 in DNA: TGTGCCGTACGTCCGCGGGACCTCTCTGGAAACACCATATATTTT.